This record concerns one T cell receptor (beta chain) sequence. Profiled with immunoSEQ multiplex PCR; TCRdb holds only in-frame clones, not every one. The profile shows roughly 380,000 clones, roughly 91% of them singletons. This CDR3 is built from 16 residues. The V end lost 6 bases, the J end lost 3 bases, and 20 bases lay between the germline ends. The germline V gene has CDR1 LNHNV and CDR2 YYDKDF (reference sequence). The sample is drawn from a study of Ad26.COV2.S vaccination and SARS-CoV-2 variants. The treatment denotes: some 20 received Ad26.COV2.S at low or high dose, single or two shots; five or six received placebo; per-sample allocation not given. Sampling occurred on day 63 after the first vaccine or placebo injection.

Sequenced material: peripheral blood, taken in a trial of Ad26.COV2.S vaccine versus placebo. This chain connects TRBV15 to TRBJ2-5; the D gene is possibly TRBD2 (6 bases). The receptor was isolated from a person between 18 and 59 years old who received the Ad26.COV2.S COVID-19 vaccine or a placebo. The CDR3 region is CATSRGSRPVEETQYF. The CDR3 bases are TGTGCCACCAGTCGGGGGAGTCGGCCGGTGGAAGAGACCCAGTACTTC.